The 29 T cell receptor beta chains in this list originate from one sample, sequenced in a study of T cell repertoires in ileal Crohn's disease. Only in-frame clones appear in the TCRdb table, and some are missing; sequencing was by immunoSEQ multiplex PCR. The table shows around 3,000 clones, with about 85% occurring only once. Stated time point: proximal margin of the surgical specimen (macroscopically non-inflamed). Sequencing was carried out using ileal tissue. The receptors derive from an adult with Crohn's disease.

This clone is medium-sized by share. The chain employs TRBV4-1 and TRBJ1-2; TRBD1 is a possible D gene (6 bases). Germline V gene lookup returns CDR1 MGHRA and CDR2 YSYEKL. The CDR3 is made up of 15 amino acids. The V end was cut by 4 bases, the J end by 6 bases, with 18 bases between. As DNA, the CDR3 is TGCGCCAGCAGCCCACAGGGAGGCATGCCGGATGGCTACACCTTC. It is translated as CASSPQGGMPDGYTF.

The V gene is TRBV10-2, the J gene TRBJ1-1, with 7 bases identical to TRBD1. The CDR3 covers 15 residues. Unmatched junction bases numbered 11, after V lost 4 bases and J lost 6 bases. Germline V CDR1 and CDR2: WSHSY, SAAADI. The CDR3 spells CASSATVQGRAEAFF. The DNA of the CDR3 is TGCGCCAGCAGTGCCACCGTACAGGGGAGGGCTGAAGCTTTCTTT.

The V call is TRBV29-1, the J call TRBJ2-5; D unclear. Trimming cost V 6 bases and J 5 bases, with 16 bases left between them. CDR1 is SQVTM and CDR2 is ANQGSEA in the germline V gene. The CDR3 covers 13 residues. CDR3 sequence: CSVKGGTAETQYF. The CDR3 bases are TGCAGCGTGAAGGGTGGAACAGCGGAGACCCAGTACTTC.

The J gene is TRBJ2-1, the V gene TRBV4-3; 11 positions match TRBD2. CDR3 length equals 14 residues. The J segment lost 9 bases and the V segment lost 2 bases, leaving 3 bases of the junction unmatched. CDR1 is LGHNA and CDR2 is YSLEER in the germline V gene. CDR3 protein: CASSQLLAGGEQFF. The CDR3 bases are TGCGCCAGCAGCCAACTCCTAGCGGGAGGTGAGCAGTTCTTC.

By share of the sample, this clone is medium-sized. The genes are TRBV7-9 and TRBJ1-1; possibly TRBD1 for D (6 bases). This CDR3 region has 14 residues. Germline V gives CDR1 SEHNR, CDR2 FQNEAQ (reference sequence). Trimming removed 1 base from V and 4 bases from J, with 10 bases in between. CDR3 sequence: CASSLGQGSTEAFF. Here the CDR3 DNA reads TGTGCCAGCAGCTTAGGCCAGGGGAGCACTGAAGCTTTCTTT.

This clone was seen more than once but under ten times. This chain joins TRBV28 and TRBJ1-2; D is ambiguous. The CDR3 consists of 13 residues. Trimming shortened V by 10 bases and J by 3 bases, and 15 bases separated the two germline ends. The V gene's germline CDR1 is MDHEN and CDR2 SYDVKM. CDR3 coding DNA: TGTGCCATCCTAGGGATGGAGGACTATGGCTACACCTTC. It is translated as CAILGMEDYGYTF.

V and J are TRBV19 and TRBJ1-2; D not resolved. The CDR3 runs to 12 residues. The germline CDR1 and CDR2 sequences are LNHDA and SQIVND (reference sequence). V shed 5 bases and J shed 8 bases, with 12 bases lying between them. The CDR3 region is CASSETLRGYTF. In DNA, the CDR3 is TGTGCCAGTAGTGAGACGCTTCGCGGCTACACCTTC. The full variable domain, its missing parts supplied by reference TRBV19 and TRBJ1-2, is DGGITQSPKYLFRKEGQNVTLSCEQNLNHDAMYWYRQDPGQGLRLIYYSQIVNDFQKGDIAEGYSVSREKKESFPLTVTSAQKNPTAFYLCASSETLRGYTFGSGTRLTVV.

The chain has TRBV19 and TRBJ2-7; no firm D call. In germline, CDR1 is LNHDA, CDR2 SQIVND (reference sequence). This CDR3 region has 14 residues. V lost 4 bases to trimming and J lost 0 bases, with 10 bases between them. The DNA of the CDR3 is TGTGCCAGTAGTACCAAGACATTCTCCTACGAGCAGTACTTC. This codes for CASSTKTFSYEQYF.

The V call is TRBV9, the J call TRBJ2-3; D is undetermined. Germline CDR1 reads SGDLS; CDR2 reads YYNGEE. Trimming cost V 0 bases and J 0 bases, with 2 bases left between them. The CDR3 spans 13 residues. The CDR3 here is CASSVVSTDTQYF. CDR3 bases: TGTGCCAGCAGCGTAGTTAGCACAGATACGCAGTATTTT.

This clone has just one count. V gene TRBV7-3 combines with J gene TRBJ2-2; D may be TRBD1 (6 bases). Trimming took 1 base from V and 1 from J, leaving 10 bases between them. The V gene's germline CDR1 is SGHTA and CDR2 FQGTGA. The CDR3 is 16 amino acids. CDR3: CASSLMSRGNTGELFF. The CDR3, as DNA: TGTGCCAGCAGCTTAATGTCCAGGGGGAACACCGGGGAGCTGTTTTTT. The full variable domain, in which reference TRBV7-3 and TRBJ2-2 provide the parts outside the CDR3, is GAGVSQTPSNKVTEKGKYVELRCDPISGHTALYWYRQSLGQGPEFLIYFQGTGAADDSGLPNDRFFAVRPEGSVSTLKIQRTERGDSAVYLCASSLMSRGNTGELFFGEGSRLTVL.

The sample holds a few counts of this clone. The chain uses TRBV4-1 and TRBJ1-1; the D is unclear. V lost 4 bases and J 0 bases, leaving 9 bases between the germline ends. The CDR3 consists of 14 residues. Germline lookup yields CDR1 MGHRA and CDR2 YSYEKL. The CDR3 bases are TGCGCCAGCAGCCCCATCACAATGAACACTGAAGCTTTCTTT. Protein product: CASSPITMNTEAFF.

The rearrangement uses TRBV2 and TRBJ1-5, with 12 bases identical to TRBD1. Trimming cost V 5 bases and J 2 bases; bases outside gene matches: 7. Germline V gene sequence: CDR1 SNHLY, CDR2 FYNNEI. The CDR3 covers 17 residues. The DNA of the CDR3 is TGTGCCAGCAGTCCCGGGACAGGGGGCGCGGGCAATCAGCCCCAGCATTTT. This translates into CASSPGTGGAGNQPQHF.

This rearrangement joins TRBV2 to TRBJ2-2; 9 nucleotides match TRBD1. CDR3 length equals 15 residues. V lost 6 bases and J lost 6; bases outside the gene matches: 8. Per the germline V gene, CDR1 is SNHLY and CDR2 is FYNNEI. The CDR3 here is CASRTGTGRSGELFF. Written as DNA, the CDR3 is TGTGCCAGCAGAACCGGGACAGGGCGGTCCGGGGAGCTGTTTTTT.

This chain's CDR3 is CASSVGTGGNTIYF. The CDR3 DNA sequence: TGTGCCAGCAGCGTGGGGACAGGAGGAAACACCATATATTTT. V is TRBV9 and J is TRBJ1-3; 8 bases match TRBD1. CDR1 and CDR2 from the germline V gene are SGDLS and YYNGEE. V lost 2 bases, J lost 4 bases, and 2 bases stayed unmatched. This CDR3 comprises 14 residues.

The J gene is TRBJ1-5, the V gene TRBV2; possible D gene TRBD1, 5 bases. The CDR3 runs 19 residues. The germline V gene encodes CDR1 SNHLY and CDR2 FYNNEI. With 3 bases removed from V and 6 bases from J, the gap between germline ends came to 27 bases. CDR3 nucleotide sequence: TGTGCCAGCAGTGATGGTGGCTGGGCAGGGCCTAGGGGAAGTCAGCCCCAGCATTTT. Its translation: CASSDGGWAGPRGSQPQHF.

The V call is TRBV25-1, the J call TRBJ1-3; D call uncertain. V was trimmed by 7 bases and J by 1 base, leaving 11 bases between them. This CDR3 has 14 amino acids. The V gene's germline CDR1 is MGHDK and CDR2 SYGVNS. The CDR3 loop reads CASTRSGSGNTIYF. CDR3 in DNA: TGTGCCAGCACCCGGAGCGGGTCTGGAAACACCATATATTTT.

The V call is TRBV6-5, the J call TRBJ2-2; 8 nucleotides align to TRBD1. Germline V gives CDR1 MNHEY, CDR2 SVGAGI. J gave up 6 bases and V 10 bases, and 10 bases lay outside the gene matches. The CDR3 extends over 14 amino acids. The CDR3 sequence is CATRDRFSAGELFF. The CDR3 nucleotides are TGTGCCACCCGGGACAGGTTCAGCGCCGGGGAGCTGTTTTTT.

J is TRBJ2-5 and V is TRBV11-2; TRBD2 matches at 7 bases. The CDR3 contains 15 residues. J lost 4 bases, V lost 5 bases, and 10 bases had no gene match. CDR1 is SGHAT and CDR2 is FQNNGV in the germline V gene. The CDR3: CASSPPGGWGETQYF. CDR3 coding DNA: TGTGCCAGCAGCCCCCCGGGAGGATGGGGAGAGACCCAGTACTTC.

The chain carries TRBV2 and TRBJ2-2; 7 bases line up with TRBD2. The length of the CDR3 is 14 residues. Trimming at V came to 11 bases and at J to 6 bases, leaving 12 bases not matched to a gene. From germline, CDR1 is SNHLY and CDR2 FYNNEI. CDR3 amino acids: CASGRVSGAGELFF. The CDR3 coding sequence is TGTGCCTCCGGTCGGGTCAGCGGGGCCGGGGAGCTGTTTTTT.

Notes on this clone: At one boundary the junction diverges from the germline segment, which might be a read error. V and J are TRBV7-9 and TRBJ1-3; TRBD1 matches 7 bases. Per the germline V gene, CDR1 is SEHNR and CDR2 is FQNEAQ (reference sequence). CDR3 size: 13 residues. CDR3 in amino acids: CASSQIGWTGLNF. The CDR3 nucleotides are TGTGCCAGCAGCCAAATAGGATGGACAGGACTTAATTTT.

J is TRBJ2-7 and V is TRBV10-3; D assignment may be TRBD1 or TRBD2 (6 bases each). CDR3 length equals 18 residues. V gave up 6 bases and J gave up 3 bases, with 27 bases separating them. CDR1 and CDR2 (germline): ENHRY, SYGVKD. The CDR3 loop reads CAISPTQGQSRTNYEQYF. The CDR3 region has the DNA TGTGCCATCAGCCCCACTCAGGGACAATCTAGGACTAACTACGAGCAGTACTTC.

By frequency in the sample, this clone is medium-sized. The chain has TRBV13 and TRBJ2-1; 7 nucleotides agree with TRBD2. Germline V gives CDR1 PRHDT, CDR2 FYEKMQ (reference sequence). After removal of 0 bases from V and 4 bases from J, the junction contained 6 bases not matched to a gene. This CDR3 is 16 amino acids long. CDR3 sequence (DNA): TGTGCCAGCAGCTTAGGGACCCAGCGGGGTTACAATGAGCAGTTCTTC. It encodes CASSLGTQRGYNEQFF.

This clone was detected a few times. The chain is built from TRBV5-1 and TRBJ2-7, with D possibly TRBD1 on 6 matching bases. CDR1 SGHRS and CDR2 YFSETQ come from the germline V gene. Trimming took off 0 bases at V and 7 bases at J, with 17 bases between the two ends. CDR3 length equals 15 residues. Written as DNA, the CDR3 is TGCGCCAGCAGCTTGGGTCCAGGGGTCGTAGGAGAGCAGTACTTC. Protein: CASSLGPGVVGEQYF.

This chain joins TRBV6-1 and TRBJ2-7, with 7 positions matching TRBD1. This CDR3 is built from 15 residues. V was pared by 1 base and J by 4 bases, with 7 bases of the junction left unmatched. Germline loops: CDR1 MNHNS, CDR2 SASEGT. CDR3 DNA sequence: TGTGCCAGCAGTGAAGGGGGACAGATCAATTACGAGCAGTACTTC. Protein sequence: CASSEGGQINYEQYF.

CDR3 sequence reads: CASSPTAREKLFF. CDR3 in DNA: TGTGCCAGCAGCCCCACGGCACGCGAAAAACTGTTTTTT. The rearrangement joins TRBV7-9 to TRBJ1-4; no reliable D call. Germline CDR1 is SEHNR and CDR2 is FQNEAQ (reference sequence). V lost 5 bases to trimming and J lost 8 bases, with 12 bases between them. This CDR3 region has 13 residues. Supplemented by reference TRBV7-9 and TRBJ1-4, the full variable domain reads DTGVSQNPRHKITKRGQNVTFRCDPISEHNRLYWYRQTLGQGPEFLTYFQNEAQLEKSRLLSDRFSAERPKGSFSTLEIQRTEQGDSAMYLCASSPTAREKLFFGSGTQLSVL.

The rearrangement uses TRBV2 and TRBJ1-2, with D unresolved. Trimming stripped 6 bases from V and 7 bases from J, with 15 bases between. There are 13 residues in the CDR3. The V gene's germline CDR1 is SNHLY and CDR2 FYNNEI. The CDR3 DNA is TGTGCCAGCAGCTTAAGCGGGGTATCTGGCTACACCTTC. It is translated as CASSLSGVSGYTF.

The chain combines TRBV5-4 with TRBJ1-1; TRBD1 might be the D (5 bases). CDR3 length: 13 amino acids. Germline values: CDR1 SGHNT, CDR2 YYREEE (reference sequence). V shed 3 bases and J shed 3 bases, with 9 bases lying between them. The CDR3, as DNA: TGTGCCAGCAGCTACGCGGGGGACACTGAAGCTTTCTTT. Amino acid sequence: CASSYAGDTEAFF.

This clone counts as large. The V and J genes are TRBV10-1 and TRBJ2-3; 14 bases match TRBD2. The V and J ends lost 5 bases and 0 bases, in that order; junction bases with no gene match: 7. The CDR3 contains 18 residues. Germline values: CDR1 WNHNN, CDR2 SYGVQD (reference sequence). CDR3 sequence: CASSPGLAGVTSTDTQYF. CDR3 nucleotides: TGCGCCAGCAGTCCGGGACTAGCGGGGGTGACTAGCACAGATACGCAGTATTTT.

As DNA, the CDR3 is TGTGCCAGCAGGGAAACGGCAGGGACTACCTACAATGAGCAGTTCTTC. Amino acid sequence: CASRETAGTTYNEQFF. J is TRBJ2-1 and V is TRBV6-1, with 7 bases fitting TRBD2. This CDR3 is built from 16 residues. Germline assignment: CDR1 MNHNS and CDR2 SASEGT. Trimming cost V 6 bases and J 2 bases; bases outside gene matches: 10.